Included here is one T cell receptor (beta chain) sequence, with context. It was with 60 Vbeta and 13 Jbeta primers that the PCR ran. Here immunoSEQ multiplex PCR was the method, and the copy in TCRdb shows in-frame clones only, minus some. This sample lists 150,000 or so clones; its ten largest clones have roughly 2%. The data were obtained in a study of cytomegalovirus exposure and HLA in healthy donors. Study details: Drawn from HLA-typed donors, some 80 million unique TCRs were held in an early data release.

The V and J ends lost 5 bases and 7 bases respectively, with 24 bases between them. CDR3 length equals 16 residues. CDR1 is SEHNR, CDR2 FQNEAQ, per germline (reference sequence). Sequencing was done on a sample of PBMCs. The J gene is TRBJ2-7, the V gene TRBV7-9; D perhaps matches TRBD2 (7 bases). This sequence was found in a young man in good health and CMV-seronegative. CDR3 DNA sequence: TGTGCCAGCAGCGGACGGGGGGCATCTCCCCTTCGGGAGCAGTACTTC. Translating it yields CASSGRGASPLREQYF. The entire variable domain, with the rest obtained from reference TRBV7-9 and TRBJ2-7, is as follows: DTGVSQNPRHKITKRGQNVTFRCDPISEHNRLYWYRQTLGQGPEFLTYFQNEAQLEKSRLLSDRFSAERPKGSFSTLEIQRTEQGDSAMYLCASSGRGASPLREQYFGPGTRLTVT.